What follows are 15 T cell receptor beta chains derived from one specimen sequenced in a study of siplizumab effects on memory and regulatory T cells. Produced via immunoSEQ multiplex PCR; TCRdb's table is partial and in-frame only. The data show 70,000 to 100,000 clones, 93% seen once. The specimen sequenced was CD8+ T cells sorted from blood. Receptors originate from a human donor in good health.

The chain employs TRBV30 and TRBJ2-7, with 7 positions matching TRBD2. The germline CDR1 and CDR2 sequences are GTSNPN and SVGIG (reference sequence). Trimming at V came to 3 bases and at J to 4 bases, leaving 9 bases not matched to a gene. The CDR3 loop spans 14 amino acids. CDR3 nucleotide sequence: TGTGCCTGGAGCCCCGGGACTACCCAATACGAGCAGTACTTC. The encoded protein is CAWSPGTTQYEQYF.

V gene TRBV4-3 combines with J gene TRBJ1-1; D is unclear. V was pared by 1 base and J by 5 bases, with 11 bases between. Per the germline V gene, CDR1 is LGHNA and CDR2 is YSLEER. This CDR3 region has 14 residues. CDR3: CASSQVPRTTEAFF. For the CDR3, the DNA is TGCGCCAGCAGCCAAGTCCCCAGGACGACTGAAGCTTTCTTT.

V gene TRBV7-3 combines with J gene TRBJ2-1; tentative D call: TRBD2 (5 bases). CDR1 and CDR2 from the germline V gene are SGHTA and FQGTGA. The CDR3 runs 15 residues. The V and J ends lost 2 bases and 8 bases respectively, with 16 bases between them. CDR3 DNA: TGTGCCAGCAGCTTATACGGGGAAAGATGGGATGAGCAGTTCTTC. It codes for CASSLYGERWDEQFF.

As to this clone: Other DNA variants within this sample encode the same CDR3. The chain links TRBV6-5 to TRBJ2-7; the D is unclear. The CDR3 has 13 residues. Trimming took 2 bases from V and 2 from J, leaving 7 bases between them. CDR1 is MNHEY and CDR2 is SVGAGI in the germline V gene. CDR3: CASSYALTYEQYF. The CDR3 nucleotides are TGTGCCAGCAGTTACGCTCTAACCTACGAGCAGTACTTC.

The chain couples TRBV6-5 to TRBJ1-1; the D gene is possibly TRBD1 (5 bases). The CDR3 extends over 12 amino acids. The germline gives CDR1 MNHEY, CDR2 SVGAGI. V dropped 1 base and J dropped 6 bases, with 6 bases sitting between them. The CDR3 DNA reads as TGTGCCAGCAGTTACTTGGGGGCTGAAGCTTTCTTT. Amino acid sequence: CASSYLGAEAFF.

V gene TRBV4-3 combines with J gene TRBJ2-1; D tentatively fits TRBD1 or TRBD2 (5 bases each). The germline gives CDR1 LGHNA, CDR2 YSLEER. There are 13 residues in the CDR3. V was trimmed by 1 base and J by 8 bases, leaving 9 bases between them. Written as DNA, the CDR3 is TGCGCCAGCAGCCAAGCGCAGGGAGATGAGCAGTTCTTC. Its protein product is CASSQAQGDEQFF.

With regard to this clone: Other DNA sequences in this specimen translate into the identical CDR3. The chain couples TRBV7-3 to TRBJ2-1; 10 bases fit TRBD2. The CDR3 extends over 15 amino acids. CDR1 and CDR2 (germline): SGHTA, FQGTGA. The V gene end was trimmed by 2 bases and the J gene end by 4 bases; junction bases not matched to a gene: 2. This chain's CDR3 is CASSLLAGGYNEQFF. Here the CDR3 DNA reads TGTGCCAGCAGCTTATTAGCGGGGGGTTACAATGAGCAGTTCTTC.

CDR3 loop: CASSPKTGAEEQFF. The CDR3 DNA sequence: TGTGCCAGCAGCCCAAAAACCGGGGCGGAAGAGCAGTTCTTC. The V and J genes are TRBV7-9 and TRBJ2-1, with D tentatively TRBD1 or TRBD2 (5 bases each). This CDR3 has 14 residues. Germline lookup yields CDR1 SEHNR and CDR2 FQNEAQ (reference sequence). V was shortened by 5 bases and J by 10 bases, with 18 bases between the two germline ends.

This sequence joins TRBV5-1 and TRBJ2-1, with D possibly matching TRBD2 (6 bases). The germline V gene has CDR1 SGHRS and CDR2 YFSETQ. V was clipped by 3 bases and J by 4 bases, with 17 bases between them. The CDR3 runs 16 residues. The CDR3 spells CASSSSWGELYNEQFF. Here the CDR3 DNA reads TGCGCCAGCAGCTCCTCTTGGGGGGAACTTTACAATGAGCAGTTCTTC.

The chain uses TRBV7-8 and TRBJ2-7, with D possibly being TRBD1 (6 bases). With 2 bases removed from V and 4 bases from J, the gap between germline ends came to 6 bases. This CDR3 contains 12 residues. Germline CDR1 reads SGHVS; CDR2 reads FQNEAQ. This chain's CDR3 is CASSLRGYEQYF. The CDR3 DNA reads as TGTGCCAGCAGCTTAAGGGGGTACGAGCAGTACTTC.

The CDR3 loop reads CASSIGATAGETQYF. In DNA form, the CDR3 reads TGTGCCAGTAGTATAGGAGCGACAGCCGGGGAGACCCAGTACTTC. This chain joins TRBV19 and TRBJ2-5, with a possible D match to TRBD1 (5 bases). V was pared by 1 base and J by 5 bases, with 14 bases between. This CDR3 comprises 15 residues. From germline, CDR1 is LNHDA and CDR2 SQIVND (reference sequence).

The V gene is TRBV4-1, the J gene TRBJ2-1; D uncertain. CDR1 is MGHRA, CDR2 YSYEKL, per germline. V dropped 1 base and J dropped 4 bases, with 8 bases sitting between them. The CDR3 is made up of 14 amino acids. The CDR3 loop reads CASSQGSAYNEQFF. The DNA for the CDR3 is TGCGCCAGCAGCCAAGGGTCAGCTTACAATGAGCAGTTCTTC.

This sequence joins TRBV29-1 and TRBJ2-3, with D perhaps matching TRBD1 or TRBD2 (6 bases each). Germline V lookup: CDR1 SQVTM, CDR2 ANQGSEA. This CDR3 is built from 15 residues. V shed 3 bases and J shed 2 bases, with 15 bases lying between them. This CDR3 reads CSVDRYGGITDTQYF. The CDR3 DNA reads as TGCAGCGTTGACCGGTACGGGGGCATCACAGATACGCAGTATTTT.

This clone occurred once. The chain has TRBV7-9 and TRBJ1-1, with D perhaps TRBD1 (6 bases). The ends were cut back, 2 bases at V and 1 base at J, with 11 bases in the middle. The CDR3 extends over 15 amino acids. Germline CDR1 reads SEHNR; CDR2 reads FQNEAQ (reference sequence). The CDR3 reads CASSLPKTGNTEAFF. The CDR3 nucleotides are TGTGCCAGCAGCTTACCGAAGACAGGGAACACTGAAGCTTTCTTT.

J is TRBJ2-3 and V is TRBV13; maybe TRBD2 (5 bases). The CDR3 spans 15 residues. V was trimmed by 5 bases and J by 0 bases, leaving 12 bases between them. From germline, CDR1 is PRHDT and CDR2 FYEKMQ (reference sequence). CDR3 in amino acids: CASSPDRGSTDTQYF. The CDR3 DNA sequence: TGTGCCAGCAGCCCAGATCGAGGGAGCACAGATACGCAGTATTTT. The complete variable domain, with remaining parts taken from reference TRBV13 and TRBJ2-3, reads AAGVIQSPRHLIKEKRETATLKCYPIPRHDTVYWYQQGPGQDPQFLISFYEKMQSDKGSIPDRFSAQQFSDYHSELNMSSLELGDSALYFCASSPDRGSTDTQYFGPGTRLTVL.